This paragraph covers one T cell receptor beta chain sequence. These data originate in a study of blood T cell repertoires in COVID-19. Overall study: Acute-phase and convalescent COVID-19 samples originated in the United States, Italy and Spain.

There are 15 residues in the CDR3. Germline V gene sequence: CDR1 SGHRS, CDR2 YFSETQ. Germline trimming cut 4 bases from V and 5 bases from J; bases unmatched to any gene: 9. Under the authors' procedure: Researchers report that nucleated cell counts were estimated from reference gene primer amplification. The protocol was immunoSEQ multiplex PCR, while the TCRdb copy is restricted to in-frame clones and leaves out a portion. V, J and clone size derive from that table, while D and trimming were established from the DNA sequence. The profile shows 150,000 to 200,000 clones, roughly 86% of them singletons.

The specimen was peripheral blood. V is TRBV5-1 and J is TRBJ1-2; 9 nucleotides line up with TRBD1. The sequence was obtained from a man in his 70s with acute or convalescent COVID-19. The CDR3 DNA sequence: TGCGCCAGCAGCCCGGAGACAGGGGGGGTATATGGCTACACCTTC. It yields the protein CASSPETGGVYGYTF.